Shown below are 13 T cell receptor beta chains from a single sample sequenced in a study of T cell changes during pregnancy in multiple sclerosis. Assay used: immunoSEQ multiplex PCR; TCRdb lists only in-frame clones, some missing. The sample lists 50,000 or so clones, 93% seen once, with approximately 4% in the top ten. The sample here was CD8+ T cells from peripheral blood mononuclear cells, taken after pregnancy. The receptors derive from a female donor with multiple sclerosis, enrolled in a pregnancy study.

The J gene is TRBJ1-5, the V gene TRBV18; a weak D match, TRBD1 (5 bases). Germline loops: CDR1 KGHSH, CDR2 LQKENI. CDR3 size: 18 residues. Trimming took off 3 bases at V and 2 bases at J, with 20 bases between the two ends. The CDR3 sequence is CASSPVGGEWGGNQPQHF. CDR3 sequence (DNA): TGTGCCAGCTCACCCGTCGGTGGAGAATGGGGCGGCAATCAGCCCCAGCATTTT. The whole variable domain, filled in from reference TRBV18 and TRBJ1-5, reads NAGVMQNPRHLVRRRGQEARLRCSPMKGHSHVYWYRQLPEEGLKFMVYLQKENIIDESGMPKERFSAEFPKEGPSILRIQQVVRGDSAAYFCASSPVGGEWGGNQPQHFGDGTRLSIL.

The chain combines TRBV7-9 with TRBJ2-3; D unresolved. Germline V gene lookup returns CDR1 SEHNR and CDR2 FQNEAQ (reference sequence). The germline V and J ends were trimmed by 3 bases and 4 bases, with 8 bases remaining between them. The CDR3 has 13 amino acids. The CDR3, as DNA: TGTGCCAGCAGCTTTCCACTATCAGATACGCAGTATTTT. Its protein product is CASSFPLSDTQYF.

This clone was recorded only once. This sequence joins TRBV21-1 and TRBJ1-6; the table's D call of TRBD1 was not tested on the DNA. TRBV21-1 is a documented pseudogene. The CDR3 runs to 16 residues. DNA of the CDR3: TGTGCCAGCAGCAAGGTAGAGGACAGGGGGCATTCACCCCTCCACTTT. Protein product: CASSKVEDRGHSPLHF.

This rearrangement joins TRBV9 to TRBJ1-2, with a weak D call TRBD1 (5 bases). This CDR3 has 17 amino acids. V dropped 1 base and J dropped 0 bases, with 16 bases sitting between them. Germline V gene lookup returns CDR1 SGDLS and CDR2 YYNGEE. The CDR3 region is CASSVSGGTSPNYGYTF. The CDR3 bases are TGTGCCAGCAGCGTAAGCGGGGGGACCTCCCCTAACTATGGCTACACCTTC.

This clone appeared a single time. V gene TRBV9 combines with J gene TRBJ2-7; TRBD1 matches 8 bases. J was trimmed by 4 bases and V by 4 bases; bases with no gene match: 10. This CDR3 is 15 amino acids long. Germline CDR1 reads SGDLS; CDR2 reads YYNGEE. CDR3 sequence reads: CASSPTGDYLYEQYF. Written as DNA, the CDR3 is TGTGCCAGCAGCCCGACAGGGGATTACTTGTACGAGCAGTACTTC.

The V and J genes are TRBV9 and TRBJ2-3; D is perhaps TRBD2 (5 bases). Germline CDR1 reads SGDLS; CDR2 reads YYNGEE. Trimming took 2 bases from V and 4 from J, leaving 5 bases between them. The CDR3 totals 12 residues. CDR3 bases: TGTGCCAGCAGCGTCGGGGCAGATACGCAGTATTTT. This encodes CASSVGADTQYF.

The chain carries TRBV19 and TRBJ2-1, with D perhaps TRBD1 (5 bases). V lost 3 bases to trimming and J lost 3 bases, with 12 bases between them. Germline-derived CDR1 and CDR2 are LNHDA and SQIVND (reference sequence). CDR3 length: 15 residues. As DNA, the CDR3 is TGTGCCAGTAGTATCACGGCAGGGTTCTACAATGAGCAGTTCTTC. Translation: CASSITAGFYNEQFF. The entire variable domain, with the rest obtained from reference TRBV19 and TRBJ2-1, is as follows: DGGITQSPKYLFRKEGQNVTLSCEQNLNHDAMYWYRQDPGQGLRLIYYSQIVNDFQKGDIAEGYSVSREKKESFPLTVTSAQKNPTAFYLCASSITAGFYNEQFFGPGTRLTVL.

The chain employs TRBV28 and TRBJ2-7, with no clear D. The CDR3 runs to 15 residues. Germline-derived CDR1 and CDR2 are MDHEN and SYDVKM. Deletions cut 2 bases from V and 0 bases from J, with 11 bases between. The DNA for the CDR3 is TGTGCCAGCAGTTTAGGGCCAGGAACCTCCTACGAGCAGTACTTC. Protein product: CASSLGPGTSYEQYF. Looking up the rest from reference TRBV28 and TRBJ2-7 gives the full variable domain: DVKVTQSSRYLVKRTGEKVFLECVQDMDHENMFWYRQDPGLGLRLIYFSYDVKMKEKGDIPEGYSVSREKKERFSLILESASTNQTSMYLCASSLGPGTSYEQYFGPGTRLTVT.

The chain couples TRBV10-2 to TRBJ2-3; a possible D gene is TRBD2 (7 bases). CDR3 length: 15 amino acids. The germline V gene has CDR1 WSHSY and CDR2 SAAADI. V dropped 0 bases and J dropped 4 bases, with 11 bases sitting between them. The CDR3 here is CASSESGGASDTQYF. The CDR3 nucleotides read TGCGCCAGCAGTGAGTCAGGGGGGGCCTCAGATACGCAGTATTTT.

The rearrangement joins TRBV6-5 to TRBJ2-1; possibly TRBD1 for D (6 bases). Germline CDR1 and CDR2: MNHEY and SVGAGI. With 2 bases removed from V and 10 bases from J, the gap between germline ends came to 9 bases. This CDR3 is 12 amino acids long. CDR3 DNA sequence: TGTGCCAGCAGTTACATCAGGGGAGAGCAGTTCTTC. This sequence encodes CASSYIRGEQFF.

The CDR3 DNA sequence: TGTGCCAGCAACGGACAGCGCCGCGGGGGTACGCAGTATTTT. This gives the protein CASNGQRRGGTQYF. This chain connects TRBV28 to TRBJ2-3; possible D gene TRBD2, 7 bases. Germline V lookup: CDR1 MDHEN, CDR2 SYDVKM. The CDR3 is 14 residues long. Trimming pared 7 bases from V and 8 bases from J, leaving 19 bases between. Full variable domain (outside the CDR3, taken from reference TRBV28 and TRBJ2-3): DVKVTQSSRYLVKRTGEKVFLECVQDMDHENMFWYRQDPGLGLRLIYFSYDVKMKEKGDIPEGYSVSREKKERFSLILESASTNQTSMYLCASNGQRRGGTQYFGPGTRLTVL.

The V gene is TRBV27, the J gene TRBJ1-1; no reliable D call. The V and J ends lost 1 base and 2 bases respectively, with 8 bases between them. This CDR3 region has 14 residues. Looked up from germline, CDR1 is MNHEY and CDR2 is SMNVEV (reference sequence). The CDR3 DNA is TGTGCCAGCAGTTTATTGAATAGTAACACTGAAGCTTTCTTT. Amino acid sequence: CASSLLNSNTEAFF.

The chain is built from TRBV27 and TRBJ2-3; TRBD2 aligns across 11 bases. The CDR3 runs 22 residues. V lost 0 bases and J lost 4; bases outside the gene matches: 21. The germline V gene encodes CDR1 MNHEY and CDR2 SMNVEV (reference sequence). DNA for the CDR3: TGTGCCAGCAGTTTATCAGTCTATCAAGGGACTAGCGGAAAGGGGGGCTCAGATACGCAGTATTTT. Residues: CASSLSVYQGTSGKGGSDTQYF.